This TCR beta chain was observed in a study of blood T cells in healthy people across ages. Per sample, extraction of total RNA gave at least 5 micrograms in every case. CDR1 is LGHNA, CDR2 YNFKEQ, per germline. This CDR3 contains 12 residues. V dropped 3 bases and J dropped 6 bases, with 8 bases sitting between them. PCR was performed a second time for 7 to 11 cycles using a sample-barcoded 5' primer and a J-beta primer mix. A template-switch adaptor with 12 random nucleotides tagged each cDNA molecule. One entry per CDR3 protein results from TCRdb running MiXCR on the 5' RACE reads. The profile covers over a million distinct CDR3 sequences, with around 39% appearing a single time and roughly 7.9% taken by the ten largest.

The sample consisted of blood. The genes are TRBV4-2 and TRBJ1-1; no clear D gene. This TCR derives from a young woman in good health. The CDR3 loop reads CASSQRPPEAFF. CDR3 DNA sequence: TGTGCCAGCAGCCAGAGACCACCTGAAGCTTTCTTT.